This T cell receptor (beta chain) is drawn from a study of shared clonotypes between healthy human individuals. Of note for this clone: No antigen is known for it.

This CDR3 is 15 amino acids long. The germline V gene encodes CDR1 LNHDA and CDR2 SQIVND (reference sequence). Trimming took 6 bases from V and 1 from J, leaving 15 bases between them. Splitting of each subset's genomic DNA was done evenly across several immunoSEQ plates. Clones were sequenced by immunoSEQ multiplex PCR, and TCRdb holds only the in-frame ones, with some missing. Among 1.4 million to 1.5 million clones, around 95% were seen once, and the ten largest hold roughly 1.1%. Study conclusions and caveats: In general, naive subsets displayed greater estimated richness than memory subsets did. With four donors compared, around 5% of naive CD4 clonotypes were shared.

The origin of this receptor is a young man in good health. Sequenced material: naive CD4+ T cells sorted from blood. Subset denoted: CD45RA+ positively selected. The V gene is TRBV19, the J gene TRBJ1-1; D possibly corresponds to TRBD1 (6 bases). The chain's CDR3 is CASRLGGGENTEAFF. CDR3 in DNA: TGTGCCAGTAGATTGGGAGGGGGGGAGAACACTGAAGCTTTCTTT.